This T cell receptor beta chain derives from a study of response to subunit inactivated influenza vaccine (dated by TCRdb to about 2018). In terms of the full investigation: To follow how T cells responded to a trivalent subunit inactivated influenza vaccine, the researchers relied on deep quantitative profiling of the T cell receptor repertoire. What the study reported, not specific to this receptor: According to the authors, only a limited number of new T cells may be recruited by each seasonal influenza vaccination.

Note on this clonotype: No cognate antigen has been identified for it. No much larger clone is present one base from it, and per-base qualities are unavailable.

Libraries were built with RT-PCR. The data were produced on an Illumina HiSeq 2500. TCRdb trimmed the raw reads at Q25, called clones with MiXCR and kept productive beta chains. Under each unique CDR3 protein, matching rows form one entry showing the most common genes and DNA. This sample lists approximately 290,000 distinct CDR3 sequences; 20% to 25% were detected once. About a tenth of the sample is in the top ten clones. CDR1 and CDR2, looked up from the germline V gene, are SGHRS and YFSETQ. The CDR3 contains 17 residues, cysteine and phenylalanine counted. The read is trimmed to its CDR3 DNA, 51 bases read in frame from base 1. Relative to germline, V is 0 bases shorter and J is 4 bases shorter, with 17 bases between their ends.

The clonotype was recovered from a man aged 50 to 75 who received an inactivated influenza vaccine. Donor details come from another sample of the same person, matched by shared clones. This specimen was PBMCs from blood, taken 21 months after vaccination. The V and J genes are TRBV5-1 and TRBJ2-1, with a weak D call of TRBD1 (8 bases match). The bases read TGCGCCAGCAGCTTGGAACCTGGACAGGGAGGGTACAATGAGCAGTTCTTC. Translated, this gives CASSLEPGQGGYNEQFF.